The following is a TCR beta chain sequence with its context. Its antigen remains unknown. Specified time point: pretreatment peripheral blood. For each patient, 1 to 8 samples were obtained, pretreatment and on-treatment. The CDR3 is 15 residues long. V lost 1 base, J lost 4 bases, and 14 bases lay in between. Germline CDR1 and CDR2: LGHNA and YSLEER. This record comes from a study of PD-L1 blockade in urothelial cancer. Study-wide background: A median approximately 140,000 T cells were found in blood samples. Notes on the study in general: Pretreatment TCR clonality in blood, when below the median, was predictive of better survival.

Every PCR got spiked synthetic TCR analog templates. Clones were read by immunoSEQ multiplex PCR, and TCRdb kept only the in-frame ones, dropping some. The data show tens of thousands of clones, roughly 87% seen once. J is TRBJ2-7 and V is TRBV4-3; D is perhaps TRBD1 (6 bases). This receptor was taken from a woman aged 55-70 years with urothelial cancer. This specimen was PBMCs, taken around atezolizumab (anti-PD-L1) treatment. CDR3 bases: TGCGCCAGCAGCCAAGGGCTTACAGGGACGTACGAGCAGTACTTC. Amino acids: CASSQGLTGTYEQYF.